A selection of T cell receptor beta chains follows, all from one sample in a study of cytomegalovirus exposure and HLA in healthy donors. Sequenced by immunoSEQ multiplex PCR; TCRdb stores in-frame clones only, minus some. Here the sample spans roughly 120,000 clones, around 68% being singletons. Sequences were obtained from PBMCs. All receptors come from a woman aged 40 to 49 in good health and CMV-seropositive. CDR3s include the opening cysteine and the closing phenylalanine or tryptophan.

TRBV9	CASSGLAGVTDTQYF
TRBV5-4	CASSGTLIAGVRTGELFF
TRBV18	CASSPSNRASYEQYF
TRBV29-1	CSVGSQINYGYTF
TRBV7-2	CASSSGVYNEQFF
TRBV6-1	CASSVREDSEQYF
TRBV18	CASSLGLAGYF
TRBV10-3	CAIRKYRGEKYTSSYEQYF
TRBV29-1	CSVEGGLAGAEQYF
TRBV2	CASSPSGTIREQYF
TRBV25-1	CASSDWTAGNEQFF
TRBV5-1	CASSFHPGQGELEQYF
TRBV13	CASSGGQRTYEQYF
TRBV28	CASSPPGQGVYEQYF
TRBV4-3	CASSQDGSYGYTF
TRBV5-1	CASSLSGANQETQYF
TRBV7-2	CASSSGGAGLYEQYF
TRBV18	CASSPIGVGANVLTF
TRBV15	CATSRETGGNTEAFF
TRBV7-9	CASSVDRGSEKLFF
TRBV5-1	CASSLGQGRDEQYF
TRBV29-1	CSVLGTRVAADTQYF
TRBV7-3	CASSLSGTGDYTF
TRBV11-3	CASSPGTGMSSPLHF
TRBV7-2	CASSLVTGSYNEQFF
TRBV7-2	CASSLYGGRSAEAFF
TRBV29-1	CSVSEGAPEKLFF